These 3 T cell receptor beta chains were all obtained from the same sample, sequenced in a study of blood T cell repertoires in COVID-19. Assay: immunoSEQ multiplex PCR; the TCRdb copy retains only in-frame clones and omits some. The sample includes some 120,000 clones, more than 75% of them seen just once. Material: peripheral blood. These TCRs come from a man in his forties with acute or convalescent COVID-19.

The CDR3 DNA follows: TGTGCCAGCAGTGAATTGGGACAGGCTAGATACGAGCAGTACTTC. Translated, it gives CASSELGQARYEQYF. The J gene is TRBJ2-7, the V gene TRBV6-1, with 8 bases lining up with TRBD1. V lost 2 bases, J lost 4 bases, and 7 bases stayed unmatched. There are 15 residues in the CDR3. Per germline, CDR1 MNHNS and CDR2 SASEGT.

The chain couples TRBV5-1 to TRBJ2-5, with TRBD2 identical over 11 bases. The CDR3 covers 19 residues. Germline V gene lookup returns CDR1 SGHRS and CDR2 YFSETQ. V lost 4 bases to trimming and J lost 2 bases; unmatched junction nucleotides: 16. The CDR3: CASSPAGTGTSGAQETQYF. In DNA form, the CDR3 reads TGCGCCAGCAGCCCCGCCGGCACCGGGACTAGCGGAGCTCAAGAGACCCAGTACTTC.

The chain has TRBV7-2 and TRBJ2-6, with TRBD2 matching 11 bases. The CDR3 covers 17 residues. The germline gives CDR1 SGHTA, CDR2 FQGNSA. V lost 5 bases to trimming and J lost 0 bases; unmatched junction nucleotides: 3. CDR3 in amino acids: CASSLTSGSSGANVLTF. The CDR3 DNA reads TGTGCCAGCAGCCTTACTAGCGGGAGCTCTGGGGCCAACGTCCTGACTTTC.